This T cell receptor (beta chain) appears in the sequencing data of a study of low-dose radiotherapy and immunotherapy resistance in tumors. Study-level background: Every six weeks patients received intravenous ipilimumab 1 mg/kg, and every two weeks they received intravenous nivolumab 240 mg. Patients' oral aspirin dose was 300 mg daily across four cycles from cycle 1 day 1.

The time point denotes: before trial treatment. Treatment of the donors consisted of nivolumab and ipilimumab (plus aspirin, low-dose cyclophosphamide and low-dose radiotherapy). This clonotype appeared many times. Priming of first-strand cDNA relied on TRAV- and TRBV-specific primers (covering alpha and beta chains). Amplification, which lasted about 20 PCR cycles, used a constant-region primer and V-primer adapter to amplify TCRs. Via MiXCR, TCRdb re-called the reads, giving one row per CDR3 protein. The sample consists of more than 50,000 distinct CDR3 sequences, about 30% of them appearing once. The length of the CDR3 is 16 residues. The trim removed 7 bases at V and 0 bases at J, leaving 7 bases unmatched.

The clonotype originates from a male donor with rectosigmoid adenocarcinoma. J is TRBJ1-5 and V is TRBV12-3 or TRBV12-4, with TRBD1 matching over 9 bases. Specimen: PBMCs, collected before treatment. Here the CDR3 reads CASTPQGALSNQPQHF. The DNA for the CDR3 is TGTGCCAGCACCCCACAGGGGGCGCTTAGCAATCAGCCCCAGCATTTT.